The text below deals with one T cell receptor (beta chain). Germline CDR1 SGHDN, CDR2 FVKESK. This CDR3 comprises 18 residues. V was pared by 0 bases and J by 4 bases, with 10 bases of the junction left unmatched. The data derive from a study of blood T cell repertoires in COVID-19. Sequencing used immunoSEQ multiplex PCR; TCRdb keeps in-frame clones, though not all of them. The table lists 25,000 to 35,000 clones, 65% to 90% of them singletons. The sample consisted of peripheral blood. V and J are TRBV14 and TRBJ2-1; 9 nucleotides line up with TRBD2. The sequence came from a man aged 70-80 years with active COVID-19. The CDR3 DNA sequence: TGTGCCAGCAGCCAAGATAGGATGGCGGGAGGGATATACAATGAGCAGTTCTTC. Residues: CASSQDRMAGGIYNEQFF. Using reference TRBV14 and TRBJ2-1 for the parts outside the CDR3, the full variable domain is EAGVTQFPSHSVIEKGQTVTLRCDPISGHDNLYWYRRVMGKEIKFLLHFVKESKQDESGMPNNRFLAERTGGTYSTLKVQPAELEDSGVYFCASSQDRMAGGIYNEQFFGPGTRLTVL.